A selection of T cell receptor beta chains follows, all from one sample in a study of identical twins. TCRdb independently ran MiXCR on the 5' RACE reads; one entry per CDR3 protein. The table has 450,000 to 600,000 distinct CDR3 sequences, under 25% seen once. A further study also used this sample, focusing on yellow fever vaccine responses in identical twins.

Sequenced material: CD4+ T cells sorted from blood. These receptors were obtained from a woman in her late teens or twenties in good health. Both conserved end residues are part of each CDR3. A D gene is named only where the DNA matches it firmly. Some rows have no size entry. The others give once, few or many, or a class for an expanded clone.

clone size | J gene | D gene | V gene | CDR3 protein | CDR3 DNA
NA | TRBJ2-1 | TRBD2 | TRBV3-1 | CASSPPGAGGNEQFF | TGTGCCAGCAGCCCCCCAGGCGCGGGGGGAAATGAGCAGTTCTTC
NA | TRBJ1-2 | NA | TRBV7-6 | CASTPLGGNYGYTF | TGTGCCAGCACCCCGCTGGGGGGAAACTATGGCTACACCTTC
NA | TRBJ2-7 | NA | TRBV12-3/TRBV12-4 | CASSVHVGQTPYEQYF | TGTGCCAGCAGTGTACACGTCGGACAGACCCCGTACGAGCAGTACTTC
NA | TRBJ2-1 | TRBD2 | TRBV6-1 | CASRAGTSGLSSYNEQFF | TGTGCCAGCAGAGCCGGGACTAGCGGGTTGAGCTCCTACAATGAGCAGTTCTTC
few | TRBJ2-5 | NA | TRBV9 | CASSVGRYPEETQYF | TGTGCCAGCAGCGTAGGCCGCTACCCAGAGGAGACCCAGTACTTC
NA | TRBJ1-6 | NA | TRBV11-2 | CASSLTTQDSPLHF | TGTGCCAGCAGCTTGACAACCCAGGATTCACCCCTCCACTTT
few | TRBJ2-3 | TRBD2 | TRBV10-3 | CAISVVAGASTDTQYF | TGTGCCATCAGTGTGGTAGCGGGGGCCAGCACAGATACGCAGTATTTT
few | TRBJ2-1 | TRBD2 | TRBV5-1 | CASRFIAGNEQFF | TGCGCCAGCAGGTTCATAGCGGGAAATGAGCAGTTCTTC
NA | TRBJ2-1 | NA | TRBV6-2/TRBV6-3 | CASTMVVAGEQFF | TGTGCCAGCACCATGGTAGTAGCAGGCGAGCAGTTCTTC
NA | TRBJ2-1 | NA | TRBV14 | CASSSRNSYNEQFF | TGTGCCAGCAGCTCCAGGAACTCATACAATGAGCAGTTCTTC
few | TRBJ2-2 | NA | TRBV12-3/TRBV12-4 | CASSPIWAGTGELFF | TGTGCCAGCAGCCCAATCTGGGCGGGCACCGGGGAGCTGTTTTTT
many | TRBJ2-1 | TRBD1 | TRBV5-1 | CASSYNAQGAYNEQFF | TGCGCCAGCAGCTACAACGCGCAGGGGGCCTACAATGAGCAGTTCTTC
NA | TRBJ1-1 | TRBD1 | TRBV28 | CASSVISRTGNTEAFF | TGTGCCAGCAGTGTAATATCCAGGACAGGGAACACTGAAGCTTTCTTT
few | TRBJ2-2 | NA | TRBV2 | CASSQMVNTGELFF | TGTGCCAGCAGCCAAATGGTGAACACCGGGGAGCTGTTTTTT
few | TRBJ2-1 | NA | TRBV18 | CASSQSNGGPEQFF | TGTGCCAGCTCACAAAGCAACGGCGGGCCGGAGCAGTTCTTC
few | TRBJ2-3 | TRBD2 | TRBV6-2/TRBV6-3 | CASGDSGRRGDTQYF | TGTGCCAGCGGGGATAGCGGGAGGAGAGGAGATACGCAGTATTTT
NA | TRBJ2-3 | TRBD2 | TRBV5-1 | CASSPVGGGVTDTQYF | TGCGCCAGCAGCCCGGTCGGCGGGGGGGTCACAGATACGCAGTATTTT
NA | TRBJ1-1 | NA | TRBV4-1 | CASSRSTTQTEAFF | TGCGCCAGCAGCCGCTCCACAACACAGACTGAAGCTTTCTTT
few | TRBJ2-2 | NA | TRBV7-9 | CASSLYLWEGGTGELFF | TGTGCCAGCAGCTTATATCTCTGGGAAGGGGGCACCGGGGAGCTGTTTTTT
NA | TRBJ2-3 | NA | TRBV27 | CASSLGNQGATDTQYF | TGTGCCAGCAGTTTAGGGAACCAGGGAGCCACAGATACGCAGTATTTT
few | TRBJ2-7 | TRBD1 | TRBV27 | CASSKTGNHEQYF | TGTGCCAGCAGTAAGACAGGGAACCACGAGCAGTACTTC
few | TRBJ2-1 | TRBD2 | TRBV3-1 | CASSQVAGGINNEQFF | TGTGCCAGCAGCCAAGTCGCGGGGGGCATCAACAATGAGCAGTTCTTC
NA | TRBJ2-1 | TRBD2 | TRBV11-2 | CASSLDLAGPHNEQFF | TGTGCCAGCAGCTTAGATCTAGCGGGGCCCCACAATGAGCAGTTCTTC
NA | TRBJ2-4 | NA | TRBV27 | CASSASRDPPRAKNIQYF | TGTGCCAGCAGTGCGAGCCGGGATCCCCCTCGAGCCAAAAACATTCAGTACTTC
NA | TRBJ2-6 | NA | TRBV3-1 | CASRREAGANVLTF | TGTGCCAGCCGGAGGGAGGCTGGGGCCAACGTCCTGACTTTC
NA | TRBJ2-7 | NA | TRBV24-1 | CATSGPGGEQYF | TGTGCCACCAGCGGGCCAGGCGGGGAGCAGTACTTC
many | TRBJ2-5 | NA | TRBV5-8 | CASSLPPGKETQYF | TGTGCCAGCAGCTTGCCCCCCGGGAAAGAGACCCAGTACTTC
NA | TRBJ2-2 | TRBD1 | TRBV20-1 | CSARETGTVGELFF | TGCAGTGCTAGGGAAACAGGGACAGTCGGGGAGCTGTTTTTT
NA | TRBJ2-5 | TRBD1 | TRBV28 | CASSDLADRAQETQYF | TGTGCCAGCAGTGACCTGGCGGACAGGGCCCAAGAGACCCAGTACTTC
NA | TRBJ2-4 | TRBD1 | TRBV11-2 | CASSPGQGRYIQYF | TGTGCCAGCAGCCCGGGACAGGGTCGATACATTCAGTACTTC
NA | TRBJ2-3 | NA | TRBV6-5 | CASSYLSGTDTQYF | TGTGCCAGCAGTTACTTATCGGGCACAGATACGCAGTATTTT
NA | TRBJ2-5 | TRBD2 | TRBV5-6 | CASSLFLAGKETQYF | TGTGCCAGCAGCTTGTTTCTAGCGGGAAAAGAGACCCAGTACTTC
few | TRBJ2-7 | NA | TRBV6-1 | CASTRAVGSYEQYF | TGTGCCAGCACCCGAGCGGTGGGCTCCTACGAGCAGTACTTC
few | TRBJ2-7 | NA | TRBV4-1 | CASSQGDLPHYEQYF | TGCGCCAGCAGCCAAGGGGACCTCCCCCACTACGAGCAGTACTTC
NA | TRBJ2-3 | NA | TRBV10-2 | CATRGSRATDTQYF | TGCGCCACCCGAGGAAGTAGGGCGACAGATACGCAGTATTTT
NA | TRBJ2-1 | TRBD2 | TRBV29-1 | CSGGTSGSLEQFF | TGCAGCGGCGGGACTAGCGGGAGTCTTGAGCAGTTCTTC
few | TRBJ2-3 | TRBD2 | TRBV12-3/TRBV12-4 | CASSFTSGGAGTDTQYF | TGTGCCAGCAGTTTTACTAGCGGGGGGGCAGGCACAGATACGCAGTATTTT
few | TRBJ1-2 | NA | TRBV27 | CASSFVPDPNYGYTF | TGTGCCAGCAGTTTCGTCCCAGATCCTAACTATGGCTACACCTTC
NA | TRBJ2-7 | NA | TRBV5-1 | CASSRGRTPYEQYF | TGCGCCAGCAGCCGCGGGCGGACCCCCTACGAGCAGTACTTC
few | TRBJ2-1 | NA | TRBV7-9 | CASSSMEGVGSYNEQFF | TGTGCCAGCAGCTCAATGGAGGGAGTAGGTTCCTACAATGAGCAGTTCTTC
few | TRBJ2-3 | TRBD2 | TRBV20-1 | CSATRGGSTDTQYF | TGCAGTGCTACTCGGGGGGGAAGCACAGATACGCAGTATTTT
NA | TRBJ2-5 | TRBD1 | TRBV9 | CASSDSNYSGTGGSLETQYF | TGTGCCAGCAGCGACTCCAATTACTCCGGGACAGGGGGTTCGCTAGAGACCCAGTACTTC
NA | TRBJ2-2 | NA | TRBV5-1 | CASSSGHYTGELFF | TGCGCCAGCAGTTCTGGACACTACACCGGGGAGCTGTTTTTT
few | TRBJ1-1 | NA | TRBV6-5 | CASSYWAATEAFF | TGTGCCAGCAGTTATTGGGCAGCGACTGAAGCTTTCTTT
many | TRBJ1-1 | NA | TRBV5-1 | CASSPHGIPGDTEAFF | TGCGCCAGCAGCCCTCATGGGATTCCTGGGGACACTGAAGCTTTCTTT
NA | TRBJ2-1 | NA | TRBV7-8 | CASSLELEGGNEQFF | TGTGCCAGCAGCTTAGAGTTAGAGGGGGGCAATGAGCAGTTCTTC
few | TRBJ1-1 | NA | TRBV5-1 | CASSLEPGPMNTEAFF | TGCGCCAGCAGCTTGGAGCCGGGCCCCATGAACACTGAAGCTTTCTTT
many | TRBJ1-1 | NA | TRBV7-9 | CASNFARSGNTEAFF | TGTGCCAGCAACTTCGCACGATCAGGGAACACTGAAGCTTTCTTT
few | TRBJ2-3 | TRBD2 | TRBV12-3/TRBV12-4 | CASREERAFGTDTQYF | TGTGCCAGCCGGGAGGAGCGGGCTTTTGGCACAGATACGCAGTATTTT